A single sample gave rise to the 15 T cell receptor beta chains below, sequenced in a study of T cell clones after liver transplantation. Clones were sequenced by immunoSEQ multiplex PCR, and TCRdb holds only the in-frame ones, with some missing. The table lists around 60,000 clones, 70% to 80% of them singletons. Sequencing was performed on CD4+ T cells from blood, taken before liver transplant. The receptors were sampled from a human donor who received a liver transplant.

The chain uses TRBV9 and TRBJ2-1, with D tentatively TRBD2 (5 bases). Per the germline V gene, CDR1 is SGDLS and CDR2 is YYNGEE. The CDR3 runs 18 residues. The V gene lost 4 bases and the J gene lost 0 bases, with 20 bases spanning the gap. CDR3 DNA: TGTGCCAGCAGCCCGTATCGAATACTAGAAAGCTCCTACAATGAGCAGTTCTTC. Translating gives CASSPYRILESSYNEQFF.

This clone was counted once. V gene TRBV4-1 combines with J gene TRBJ1-2; 9 nucleotides line up with TRBD1. J was trimmed by 0 bases and V by 4 bases; bases with no gene match: 9. There are 17 residues in the CDR3. Germline V lookup: CDR1 MGHRA, CDR2 YSYEKL. CDR3 sequence reads: CASSRFPWTGANYGYTF. CDR3 coding DNA: TGCGCCAGCAGCCGCTTTCCTTGGACAGGGGCTAACTATGGCTACACCTTC.

The chain joins TRBV9 to TRBJ1-4, with D possibly being TRBD1 (6 bases). The CDR3 consists of 16 residues. V lost 3 bases and J 5 bases, leaving 17 bases between the germline ends. Germline-derived CDR1 and CDR2 are SGDLS and YYNGEE. CDR3 DNA sequence: TGTGCCAGCAGCGCTGGCCCCTGGCAGGGGAATGAAAAACTGTTTTTT. This sequence encodes CASSAGPWQGNEKLFF.

The rearrangement links TRBV7-6 to TRBJ1-6; D is ambiguous. Germline V gene lookup returns CDR1 SGHVS and CDR2 FNYEAQ. CDR3 length equals 14 residues. Trimming stripped 5 bases from V and 5 bases from J, with 10 bases between. CDR3 region: CASSPWQDNSPLHF. CDR3 bases: TGTGCCAGCAGCCCCTGGCAAGATAATTCACCCCTCCACTTT.

V and J are TRBV28 and TRBJ2-4, with D perhaps matching TRBD1 (5 bases). Deletions cut 4 bases from V and 8 bases from J, with 18 bases between. Germline CDR1 is MDHEN and CDR2 is SYDVKM. The CDR3 totals 15 residues. The DNA of the CDR3 is TGTGCCAGCAGTTCAAGGCAGGGTTTTGGGGACATTCAGTACTTC. As protein: CASSSRQGFGDIQYF.

This clone turned up a few times. The genes are TRBV4-1 and TRBJ1-4; 8 bases are a match to TRBD1. Germline V CDR1 and CDR2: MGHRA, YSYEKL. V trimming: 8 bases; J trimming: 7 bases; junction bases outside the gene matches: 18. CDR3 length equals 17 residues. In DNA form, the CDR3 reads TGCGCCAGCCGGTCCGGCCGCGGACAGGGTCGTAGTGAAAAACTGTTTTTT. This encodes CASRSGRGQGRSEKLFF.

The gene calls are TRBV7-8 and TRBJ2-3, with 13 bases matching TRBD2. CDR1 and CDR2 (germline): SGHVS, FQNEAQ. This CDR3 has 17 amino acids. V lost 5 bases, J lost 2 bases, and 7 bases stayed unmatched. CDR3 region: CASSPILAGGDTDTQYF. The CDR3 DNA reads TGTGCCAGCAGCCCCATACTAGCGGGGGGGGACACAGATACGCAGTATTTT.

This clone has more than one count but fewer than ten. This chain links TRBV21-1 with TRBJ1-2. TRBV21-1 is reported as a pseudogene. The CDR3 length is 17 residues. The DNA of the CDR3 is TGTGCCAGCAGCAAAGGTCTGCGGGGTAAGAGGAAGGGTGGCTACACCTTC. Its protein product is CASSKGLRGKRKGGYTF.

The chain links TRBV5-1 to TRBJ2-1, with TRBD1 matching over 10 bases. J was trimmed by 7 bases and V by 4 bases; bases with no gene match: 5. The CDR3 sequence is 14 residues long. CDR1 and CDR2 from the germline V gene are SGHRS and YFSETQ. This CDR3 is CASSRDRGGNEQFF. DNA for the CDR3: TGCGCCAGCAGCCGGGACAGGGGAGGGAATGAGCAGTTCTTC.

The rearrangement joins TRBV28 to TRBJ1-5, with TRBD1 as a possible D gene (6 bases). The V end lost 6 bases, the J end lost 5 bases, and 20 bases lay between the germline ends. The CDR3 consists of 16 residues. Per germline, CDR1 MDHEN and CDR2 SYDVKM. Here the CDR3 DNA reads TGTGCCAGCAGCTTCGATCCGGGACACCCGTATCAGCCCCAGCATTTT. The encoded protein is CASSFDPGHPYQPQHF.

The chain couples TRBV27 to TRBJ2-7; TRBD1 is a possible D gene (5 bases). V lost 5 bases and J 1 base, leaving 15 bases between the germline ends. Per the germline V gene, CDR1 is MNHEY and CDR2 is SMNVEV (reference sequence). This CDR3 is 15 amino acids long. This CDR3 reads CASSPTNRISYEQYF. The CDR3 nucleotides read TGTGCCAGCAGTCCAACCAACAGGATTTCCTACGAGCAGTACTTC.

The chain joins TRBV6-4 to TRBJ2-2, with TRBD1 matching over 9 bases. V lost 3 bases, J lost 3 bases, and 2 bases stayed unmatched. The CDR3 spans 15 residues. Germline CDR1 reads MRHNA; CDR2 reads SNTAGT. In nucleotides, the CDR3 is TGTGCCAGCAGTGAGGGGACAGGGCACACCGGGGAGCTGTTTTTT. Translation: CASSEGTGHTGELFF.

V and J are TRBV7-2 and TRBJ2-3, with 7 bases that match TRBD2. V lost 1 base, J lost 4 bases, and 5 bases stayed unmatched. Germline V gene lookup returns CDR1 SGHTA and CDR2 FQGNSA. The CDR3 extends over 15 amino acids. The CDR3 DNA reads TGTGCCAGCAGCTTAGGCCTAGCGGTGGCAGATACGCAGTATTTT. Translating it yields CASSLGLAVADTQYF.

The gene calls are TRBV11-2 and TRBJ2-5, with a weak D call TRBD2 (7 bases). Germline CDR1 SGHAT, CDR2 FQNNGV. This CDR3 is built from 14 residues. Trimming took 5 bases from V and 5 from J, leaving 15 bases between them. In DNA, the CDR3 is TGTGCCAGCAGCCCTCTAGGGGGGGTGGAGACCCAGTACTTC. Its translation is CASSPLGGVETQYF.

The chain couples TRBV7-7 to TRBJ1-5; weak D call: TRBD1 (5 bases). CDR3 length: 15 residues. Germline V CDR1 and CDR2: SSHAT, FNYEAQ (reference sequence). The V end lost 5 bases, the J end lost 4 bases, and 15 bases lay between the germline ends. The CDR3 coding sequence is TGTGCCAGCAGCCCCCGCCAGGGCCGGAATCAGCCCCAGCATTTT. Translated, it gives CASSPRQGRNQPQHF. Full variable domain (remainder filled in from reference TRBV7-7 and TRBJ1-5): GAGVSQSPRYKVTKRGQDVTLRCDPISSHATLYWYQQALGQGPEFLTYFNYEAQPDKSGLPSDRFSAERPEGSISTLTIQRTEQRDSAMYRCASSPRQGRNQPQHFGDGTRLSIL.